This T cell receptor beta chain came from a study of cytomegalovirus exposure and HLA in healthy donors. Worth noting for this clone: Antigen unknown.

The PCR used 60 Vbeta and 13 Jbeta primers. TCRdb's table, derived via immunoSEQ multiplex PCR, lists solely in-frame clones and lacks some. The sample carries around 110,000 clones, 70% to 75% recorded once. Study findings and constraints: From TCR beta sequences, most subjects' HLA-A and HLA-B alleles were reportedly predicted accurately. Within an earlier analysis, most TCR beta V segments proved productive either about 90% or about 30% of the time.

This receptor was taken from a woman under 30 in good health and CMV-seronegative. Sequenced sample: PBMCs.

The CDR3 spells CASSLDRVRTEAFF. CDR3 nucleotides: TGTGCCAGCAGCTTAGACAGGGTTAGAACTGAAGCTTTCTTT. The chain uses TRBV11-1 and TRBJ1-1, with D perhaps TRBD1 (6 bases). Germline V gene data show CDR1 as SGHAT and CDR2 as FQDESV (reference sequence). This CDR3 is built from 14 residues. The V gene lost 1 base and the J gene lost 5 bases, with 11 bases spanning the gap. Supplemented by reference TRBV11-1 and TRBJ1-1, the full variable domain reads EAEVAQSPRYKITEKSQAVAFWCDPISGHATLYWYRQILGQGPELLVQFQDESVVDDSQLPKDRFSAERLKGVDSTLKIQPAELGDSAMYLCASSLDRVRTEAFFGQGTRLTVV.